This T cell receptor (beta chain) derives from a study of T-cell reconstitution after alpha-beta-depleted transplantation in children. Overall study findings and caveats: Day-60 TCRbeta diversity that was high in some patients was derived from surviving recipient T cells and thymic progenitors.

Ten or more counts support this clonotype. Its antigen is as yet unknown. The authors prepared the TCRbeta library with unique molecular identifiers. TCRdb reanalysed the PCR reads using MiXCR and keeps one entry per CDR3 protein. The table records approximately 170,000 distinct CDR3 sequences, over 8.5% of them present only once. There are 15 residues in the CDR3. Germline V CDR1 and CDR2: MRHNA, SNTAGT. Trimming stripped 3 bases from V and 6 bases from J, with 15 bases between. The receptor was isolated from a boy under 10 years old with acute myeloid leukemia, due to receive a stem cell transplant. The chain employs TRBV6-4 and TRBJ2-1; maybe TRBD2 (6 bases). The sample was PBMCs, taken before TCRalphabeta/CD19-depleted stem cell transplant. The CDR3 nucleotides read TGTGCCAGCAGTGAATCGGCCAACGGGGGCAATGAGCAGTTCTTC. It specifies CASSESANGGNEQFF.